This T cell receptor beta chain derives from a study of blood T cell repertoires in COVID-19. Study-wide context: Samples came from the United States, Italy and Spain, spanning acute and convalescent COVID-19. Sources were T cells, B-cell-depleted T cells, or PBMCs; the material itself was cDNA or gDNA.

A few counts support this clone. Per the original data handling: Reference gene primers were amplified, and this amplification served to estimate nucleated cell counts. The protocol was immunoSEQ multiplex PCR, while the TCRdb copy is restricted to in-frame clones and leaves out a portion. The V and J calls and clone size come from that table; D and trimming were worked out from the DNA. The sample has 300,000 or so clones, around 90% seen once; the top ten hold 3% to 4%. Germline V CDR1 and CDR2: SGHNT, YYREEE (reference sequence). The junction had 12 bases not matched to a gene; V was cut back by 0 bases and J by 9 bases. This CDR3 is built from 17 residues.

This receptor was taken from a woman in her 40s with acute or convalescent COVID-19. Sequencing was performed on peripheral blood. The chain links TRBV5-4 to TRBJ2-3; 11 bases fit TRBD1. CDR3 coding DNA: TGTGCCAGCAGCTTGGCCAAAAGGACAGGGGGCGTCCCCACGCAGTATTTT. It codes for CASSLAKRTGGVPTQYF. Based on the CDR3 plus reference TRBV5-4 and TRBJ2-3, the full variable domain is ETGVTQSPTHLIKTRGQQVTLRCSSQSGHNTVSWYQQALGQGPQFIFQYYREEENGRGNFPPRFSGLQFPNYSSELNVNALELDDSALYLCASSLAKRTGGVPTQYFGPGTRLTVL.